This T cell receptor (beta chain) is drawn from a study of blood T cell repertoires in COVID-19. At the level of the study: Both acute and convalescent COVID-19 samples were obtained from the United States, Italy and Spain. Sample material is recorded as cDNA or gDNA derived from T cells, B-cell-depleted T cells, or PBMCs.

Between the trimmed V and J ends, which lost 3 bases and 4 bases, there was a span of 12 bases. This CDR3 contains 14 residues. Per the germline V gene, CDR1 is LGHDT and CDR2 is YNNKEL (reference sequence). Study processing details: The authors estimated nucleated cell counts from reference gene primer amplification. Libraries were prepared by immunoSEQ multiplex PCR; TCRdb keeps only in-frame clonotypes and omits some of them. V, J and clone size are taken as reported in that table, and D and trimming were inferred from the DNA itself. The table has some 180,000 clones, about four fifths seen once.

The sequenced material came from peripheral blood. V is TRBV3-1 (or the pseudogene TRBV3-2) and J is TRBJ1-1; D is possibly TRBD1 (5 bases). This TCR derives from a woman of 80 years or more with COVID-19, enrolled during active disease. The CDR3 region has the DNA TGTGCCAGCAGCCACGGCGGGACGATCACTGAAGCTTTCTTT. Amino acid sequence: CASSHGGTITEAFF.